Listed below are T cell receptor beta chains from one sample, sequenced in a study of shared clonotypes between healthy human individuals. The repertoire was sequenced with immunoSEQ multiplex PCR; TCRdb's copy has only in-frame clones and lacks some. Among around 2,100,000 clones listed, approximately 94% were seen once. Sequencing was performed on naive CD8+ T cells sorted from blood. These TCRs come from a man younger than 35 in good health. The CDR3 runs from the conserved cysteine through the conserved F or W. D genes are given only for firm matches. The size of a clone is reported for some rows only, either as once, few or many, or as a class for expanded clones.

NA	TRBJ2-7	TRBV7-9	NA	CASSLEEGAYEQYF	TGTGCCAGCAGCTTAGAAGAGGGGGCCTACGAGCAGTACTTC
NA	TRBJ2-1	TRBV9	NA	CASSVEGAGEYNEQFF	TGTGCCAGCAGCGTAGAAGGTGCAGGAGAATACAATGAGCAGTTCTTC
NA	TRBJ2-7	TRBV9	TRBD1	CASSPQQGAPNEQYF	TGTGCCAGCAGCCCTCAACAGGGGGCACCTAACGAGCAGTACTTC
NA	TRBJ1-1	TRBV5-1	NA	CASSLWGGDTEAFF	TGCGCCAGCAGCTTGTGGGGAGGGGACACTGAAGCTTTCTTT
NA	TRBJ2-3	TRBV2	TRBD2	CASSDEGLAGGTDTQYF	TGTGCCAGCAGTGATGAAGGACTAGCGGGGGGCACAGATACGCAGTATTTT
NA	TRBJ2-7	TRBV4-3	NA	CASSQFTASYEQYF	TGCGCCAGCAGCCAATTTACGGCAAGCTACGAGCAGTACTTC
once	TRBJ1-2	TRBV9	TRBD1	CASSVPESGGYYGYTF	TGTGCCAGCAGCGTCCCCGAATCAGGGGGTTACTATGGCTACACCTTC
NA	TRBJ2-7	TRBV5-5	NA	CASSQGPSYEQYF	TGTGCCAGCAGCCAGGGACCATCCTACGAGCAGTACTTC
NA	TRBJ2-5	TRBV15	NA	CATSPRRETQYF	TGTGCCACCAGCCCCCGCAGAGAGACCCAGTACTTC
NA	TRBJ2-6	TRBV11-2	TRBD1	CASSRPGTGVGSGANVLTF	TGTGCCAGCAGCAGACCCGGGACAGGGGTAGGGTCTGGGGCCAACGTCCTGACTTTC
NA	TRBJ2-3	TRBV19	NA	CASSISWGSTDTQYF	TGTGCCAGTAGTATATCTTGGGGAAGCACAGATACGCAGTATTTT
NA	TRBJ2-3	TRBV9	NA	CASSVEGRGEGYF	TGTGCCAGCAGCGTAGAAGGTCGGGGTGAGGGGTATTTT
NA	TRBJ2-5	TRBV27	NA	CASSLSLSVGTQYF	TGTGCCAGCAGTTTATCGCTGAGCGTCGGGACCCAGTACTTC
NA	TRBJ1-5	TRBV2	TRBD1	CASGRTGESNQPQHF	TGTGCCAGCGGACGGACAGGGGAAAGCAATCAGCCCCAGCATTTT
NA	TRBJ2-1	TRBV6-5	TRBD2	CASSTGTRVWGEQFF	TGTGCCAGCAGTACCGGGACTAGAGTGTGGGGTGAGCAGTTCTTC
NA	TRBJ2-7	TRBV4-3	NA	CASSHQQTGPSYEQYF	TGCGCCAGCAGCCACCAACAGACAGGACCATCCTACGAGCAGTACTTC